Sequencing of this T cell receptor beta chain was carried out in a study of T cell repertoires in cytomegalovirus infection. General study findings and limits: HLA-C-restricted, CMV-specific TCR beta clonotypes were dominant ex vivo.

TCRdb fed the reads into MiXCR, producing one record per CDR3 protein. The repertoire consists of about 320,000 distinct CDR3 sequences, with 9.5% occurring once and the leading ten covering 4.3%. On this clonotype: Antigen: not known.

The clonotype originates from a human donor in good health (CMV status not recorded). Some clones in this sample may be carry-over from other donors' samples. Sequenced input: PBMCs.

CDR3 sequence: CASSAPTTGPSTDTQYF. Here the CDR3 DNA reads TGTGCCAGCAGTGCCCCGACGACAGGGCCTAGCACAGATACGCAGTATTTT. The rearrangement links TRBV6-5 to TRBJ2-3; 7 nucleotides agree with TRBD1. Per the germline V gene, CDR1 is MNHEY and CDR2 is SVGAGI. Trimming removed 5 bases from V and 0 bases from J; junction bases left unmatched: 11. This CDR3 has 17 residues.